This is a list of T cell receptor beta chains from one sample in a study of blood T cell repertoires in COVID-19. Sequencing used immunoSEQ multiplex PCR; TCRdb keeps in-frame clones, though not all of them. Of roughly 200,000 clones in the sample, 89% were seen once. Sequencing used peripheral blood. These receptor sequences come from a man between 40 and 49 years old with acute or convalescent COVID-19. Each CDR3 is given with its conserved first and last residue. The D gene is left open where the match is weak. Where a row states a size, it is once, few, many or the class of an expanded clone; other rows omit it.

TRBV7-9	-	TRBJ2-1	-	CASTRGAGDPYNEQFF	TGTGCCAGCACTAGGGGGGCGGGGGATCCGTACAATGAGCAGTTCTTC
TRBV7-9	-	TRBJ2-1	TRBD1	CASRPFGGQTHNEQFF	TGTGCCAGCAGGCCCTTTGGGGGACAGACCCACAATGAGCAGTTCTTC
TRBV19	-	TRBJ2-1	TRBD1	CASTPDRVGRNEQFF	TGTGCCAGTACCCCGGACAGGGTAGGGAGGAATGAGCAGTTCTTC
TRBV5-8	once	TRBJ2-1	TRBD2	CASSLGRRGTPEFF	TGTGCCAGCAGCTTGGGGCGGCGGGGGACCCCAGAGTTCTTC
TRBV18	-	TRBJ1-4	TRBD1	CASSPRDRVGEKLFF	TGTGCCAGCTCACCACGGGACAGGGTTGGGGAAAAACTGTTTTTT
TRBV30	-	TRBJ1-3	TRBD1	CAWAGGSSGNTIYF	TGTGCCTGGGCAGGGGGTTCCTCTGGAAACACCATATATTTT
TRBV28	once	TRBJ2-1	-	CASSPTLSEQFF	TGTGCCAGCAGTCCGACTCTGAGTGAGCAGTTCTTC
TRBV7-8	-	TRBJ1-2	TRBD1	CASSSGQNYGYTF	TGTGCCAGCAGCTCGGGACAGAACTATGGCTACACCTTC
TRBV19	-	TRBJ1-5	-	CASRDSLDSYSNQPQHF	TGTGCCAGTAGAGACTCCTTGGACAGTTATAGCAATCAGCCCCAGCATTTT
TRBV7-3	-	TRBJ2-1	-	CASSSSAGVRDTNTHNEQFF	TGTGCCAGCAGCTCGTCCGCGGGGGTCCGGGACACAAACACACACAATGAGCAGTTCTTC
TRBV28	-	TRBJ1-2	TRBD1	CASSLGQGYGYTF	TGTGCCAGCAGCCTAGGACAGGGATATGGCTACACCTTC
TRBV5-4	-	TRBJ2-3	TRBD2	CASSSRLAGGRGTQYF	TGTGCCAGCAGCTCCCGACTAGCGGGGGGGCGCGGAACGCAGTATTTT
TRBV11-2	-	TRBJ2-3	TRBD2	CASSLGTSGGLTDTQYF	TGTGCCAGCAGCTTGGGAACTAGCGGGGGCCTCACAGATACGCAGTATTTT
TRBV5-1	-	TRBJ2-2	TRBD2	CASSRGAAGGRTGELFF	TGCGCCAGCAGCCGCGGGGCTGCGGGGGGACGGACCGGGGAGCTGTTTTTT
TRBV6-2/TRBV6-3	-	TRBJ1-5	-	CASSYGQGYQPQHF	TGTGCCAGCAGTTACGGGCAGGGATACCAGCCCCAGCATTTT
TRBV9	-	TRBJ2-5	TRBD2	CASSVAGGGETQYF	TGTGCCAGCAGCGTAGCGGGAGGTGGAGAGACCCAGTACTTC